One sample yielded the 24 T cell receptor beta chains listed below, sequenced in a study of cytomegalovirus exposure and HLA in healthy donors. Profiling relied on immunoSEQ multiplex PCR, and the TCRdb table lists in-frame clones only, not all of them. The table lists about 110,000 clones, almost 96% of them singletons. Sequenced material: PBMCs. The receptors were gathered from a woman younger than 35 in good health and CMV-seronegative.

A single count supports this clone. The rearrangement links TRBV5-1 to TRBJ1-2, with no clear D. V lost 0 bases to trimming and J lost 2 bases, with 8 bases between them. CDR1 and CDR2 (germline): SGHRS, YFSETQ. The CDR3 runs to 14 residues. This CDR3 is CASSLEPGNYGYTF. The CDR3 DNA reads TGCGCCAGCAGCTTGGAACCGGGGAACTATGGCTACACCTTC.

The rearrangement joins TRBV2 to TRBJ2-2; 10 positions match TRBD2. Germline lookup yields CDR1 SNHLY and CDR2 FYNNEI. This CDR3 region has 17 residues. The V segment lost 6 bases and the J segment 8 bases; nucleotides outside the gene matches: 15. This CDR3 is CASRDQRLAGELGELFF. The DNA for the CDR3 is TGTGCCAGCAGGGACCAGCGGCTAGCGGGGGAACTTGGGGAGCTGTTTTTT.

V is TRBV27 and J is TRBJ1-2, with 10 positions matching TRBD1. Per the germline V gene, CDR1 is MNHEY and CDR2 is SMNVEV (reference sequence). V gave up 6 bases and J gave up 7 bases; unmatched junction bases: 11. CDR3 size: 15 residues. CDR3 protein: CASRTTGTGASGYTF. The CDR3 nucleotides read TGTGCCAGCAGAACGACCGGGACAGGGGCGAGTGGCTACACCTTC.

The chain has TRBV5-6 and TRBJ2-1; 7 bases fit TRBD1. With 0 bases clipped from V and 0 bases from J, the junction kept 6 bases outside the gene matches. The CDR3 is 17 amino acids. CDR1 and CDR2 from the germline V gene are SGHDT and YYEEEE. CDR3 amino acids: CASSLVPGGSSYNEQFF. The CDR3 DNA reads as TGTGCCAGCAGCTTGGTGCCAGGGGGAAGCTCCTACAATGAGCAGTTCTTC. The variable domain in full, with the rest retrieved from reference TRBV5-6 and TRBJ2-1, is DAGVTQSPTHLIKTRGQQVTLRCSPKSGHDTVSWYQQALGQGPQFIFQYYEEEERQRGNFPDRFSGHQFPNYSSELNVNALLLGDSALYLCASSLVPGGSSYNEQFFGPGTRLTVL.

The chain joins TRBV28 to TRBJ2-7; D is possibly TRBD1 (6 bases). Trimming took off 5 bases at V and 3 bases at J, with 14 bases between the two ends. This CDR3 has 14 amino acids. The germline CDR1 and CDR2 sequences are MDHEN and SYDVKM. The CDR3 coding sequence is TGTGCCAGCAGTGTAACAGGGATGGACTACGAGCAGTACTTC. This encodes CASSVTGMDYEQYF.

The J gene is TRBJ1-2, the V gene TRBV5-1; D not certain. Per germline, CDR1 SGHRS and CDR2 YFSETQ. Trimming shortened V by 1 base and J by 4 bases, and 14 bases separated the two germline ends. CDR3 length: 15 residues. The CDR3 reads CASSLSLEEGYGYTF. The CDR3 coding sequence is TGCGCCAGCAGCTTGAGTCTGGAGGAGGGCTATGGCTACACCTTC.

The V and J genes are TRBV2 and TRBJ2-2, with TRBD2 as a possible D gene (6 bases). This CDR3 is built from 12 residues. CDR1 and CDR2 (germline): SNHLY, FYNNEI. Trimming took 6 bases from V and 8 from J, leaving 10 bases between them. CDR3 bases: TGTGCCAGCAGGGACTACATGGGGGAGCTGTTTTTT. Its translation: CASRDYMGELFF.

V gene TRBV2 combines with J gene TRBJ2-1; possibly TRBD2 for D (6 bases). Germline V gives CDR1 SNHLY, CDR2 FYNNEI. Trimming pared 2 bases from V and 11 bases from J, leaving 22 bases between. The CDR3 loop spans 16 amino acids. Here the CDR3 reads CASSELEGSAGMKQFF. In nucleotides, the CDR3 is TGTGCCAGCAGTGAATTGGAGGGGTCCGCCGGGATGAAGCAGTTCTTC.

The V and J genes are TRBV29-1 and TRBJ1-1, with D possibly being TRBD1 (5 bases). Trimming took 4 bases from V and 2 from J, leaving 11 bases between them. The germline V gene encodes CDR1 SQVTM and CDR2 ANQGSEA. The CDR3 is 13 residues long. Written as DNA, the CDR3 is TGCAGCGTTGGGCCGGGACTTAACACTGAAGCTTTCTTT. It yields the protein CSVGPGLNTEAFF. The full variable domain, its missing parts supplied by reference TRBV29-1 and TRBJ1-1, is SAVISQKPSRDICQRGTSLTIQCQVDSQVTMMFWYRQQPGQSLTLIATANQGSEATYESGFVIDKFPISRPNLTFSTLTVSNMSPEDSSIYLCSVGPGLNTEAFFGQGTRLTVV.

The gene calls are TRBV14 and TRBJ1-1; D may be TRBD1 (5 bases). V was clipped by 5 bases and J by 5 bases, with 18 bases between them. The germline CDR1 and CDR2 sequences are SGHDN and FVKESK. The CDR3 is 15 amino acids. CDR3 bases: TGTGCCAGCAGCACCCTTTTGCAGGCAGGGACTGAAGCTTTCTTT. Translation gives CASSTLLQAGTEAFF.

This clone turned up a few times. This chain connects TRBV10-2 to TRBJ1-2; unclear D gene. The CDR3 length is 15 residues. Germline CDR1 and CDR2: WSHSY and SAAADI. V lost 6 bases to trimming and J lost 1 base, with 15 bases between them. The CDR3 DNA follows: TGCGCCAGCAGCACCCGGGCCGGGGTTAACTATGGCTACACCTTC. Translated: CASSTRAGVNYGYTF.

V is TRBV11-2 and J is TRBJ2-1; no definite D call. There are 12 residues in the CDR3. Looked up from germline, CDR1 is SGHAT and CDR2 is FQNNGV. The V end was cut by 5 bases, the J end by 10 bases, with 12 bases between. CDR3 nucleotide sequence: TGTGCCAGCAGCAAATCATCGGTGGAGCAGTTCTTC. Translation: CASSKSSVEQFF.

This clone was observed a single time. The CDR3: CASSPRGWGANQPQHF. The DNA of the CDR3 is TGTGCCAGCAGTCCCAGGGGATGGGGCGCAAATCAGCCCCAGCATTTT. This rearrangement joins TRBV28 to TRBJ1-5; tentatively, D is TRBD1 (6 bases). The V end lost 5 bases, the J end lost 4 bases, and 18 bases lay between the germline ends. Per the germline V gene, CDR1 is MDHEN and CDR2 is SYDVKM. The CDR3 length is 16 residues.

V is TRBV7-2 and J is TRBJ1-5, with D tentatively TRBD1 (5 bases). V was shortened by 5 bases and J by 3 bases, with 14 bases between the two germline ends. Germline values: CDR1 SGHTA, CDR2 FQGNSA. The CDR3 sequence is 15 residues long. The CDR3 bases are TGTGCCAGCAGCCCCGACTGGGGCACCAATCAGCCCCAGCATTTT. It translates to CASSPDWGTNQPQHF. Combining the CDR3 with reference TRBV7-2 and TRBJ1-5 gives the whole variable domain GAGVSQSPSNKVTEKGKDVELRCDPISGHTALYWYRQSLGQGLEFLIYFQGNSAPDKSGLPSDRFSAERTGGSVSTLTIQRTQQEDSAVYLCASSPDWGTNQPQHFGDGTRLSIL.

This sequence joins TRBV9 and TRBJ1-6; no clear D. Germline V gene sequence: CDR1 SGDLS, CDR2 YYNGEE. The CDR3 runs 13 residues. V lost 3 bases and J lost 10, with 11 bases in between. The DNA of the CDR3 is TGTGCCAGCAGCGCGGAACTAGGGTCACCCCTCCACTTT. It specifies CASSAELGSPLHF. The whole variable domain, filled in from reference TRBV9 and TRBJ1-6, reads DSGVTQTPKHLITATGQRVTLRCSPRSGDLSVYWYQQSLDQGLQFLIQYYNGEERAKGNILERFSAQQFPDLHSELNLSSLELGDSALYFCASSAELGSPLHFGNGTRLTVT.

As DNA, the CDR3 is TGCGCCAGCAGCCTCAGAACCCCAGCTAACTATGGCTACACCTTC. Translated, it gives CASSLRTPANYGYTF. V usage is TRBV4-1 and J usage is TRBJ1-2; D unresolved. CDR1 and CDR2 (germline): MGHRA, YSYEKL. This CDR3 comprises 15 residues. V shed 4 bases and J shed 0 bases, with 12 bases lying between them.

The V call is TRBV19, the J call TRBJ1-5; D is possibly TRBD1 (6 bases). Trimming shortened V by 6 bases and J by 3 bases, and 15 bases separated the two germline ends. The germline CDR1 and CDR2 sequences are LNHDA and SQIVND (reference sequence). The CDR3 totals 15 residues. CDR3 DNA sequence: TGTGCCAGTAGCGGACAGCCCAGGGTCAATCAGCCCCAGCATTTT. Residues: CASSGQPRVNQPQHF. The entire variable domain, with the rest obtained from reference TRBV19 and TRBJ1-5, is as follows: DGGITQSPKYLFRKEGQNVTLSCEQNLNHDAMYWYRQDPGQGLRLIYYSQIVNDFQKGDIAEGYSVSREKKESFPLTVTSAQKNPTAFYLCASSGQPRVNQPQHFGDGTRLSIL.

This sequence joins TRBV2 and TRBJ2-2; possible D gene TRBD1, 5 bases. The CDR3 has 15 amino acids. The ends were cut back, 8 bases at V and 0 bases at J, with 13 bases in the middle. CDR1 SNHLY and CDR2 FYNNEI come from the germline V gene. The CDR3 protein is CASLGAGSNTGELFF. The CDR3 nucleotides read TGTGCCAGCCTAGGGGCAGGATCGAACACCGGGGAGCTGTTTTTT.

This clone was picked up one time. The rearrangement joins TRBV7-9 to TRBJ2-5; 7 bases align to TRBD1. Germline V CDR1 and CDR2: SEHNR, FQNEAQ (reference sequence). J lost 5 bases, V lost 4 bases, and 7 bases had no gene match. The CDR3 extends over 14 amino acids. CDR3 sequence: CASSSDRERETQYF. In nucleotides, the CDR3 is TGTGCCAGCAGCTCAGACAGGGAGAGGGAGACCCAGTACTTC.

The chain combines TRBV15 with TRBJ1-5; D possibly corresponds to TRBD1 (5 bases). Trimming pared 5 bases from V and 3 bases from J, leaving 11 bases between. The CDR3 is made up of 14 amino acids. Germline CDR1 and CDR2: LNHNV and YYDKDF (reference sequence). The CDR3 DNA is TGTGCCACCAGCCCGGGGGAGGTCAATCAGCCCCAGCATTTT. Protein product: CATSPGEVNQPQHF.

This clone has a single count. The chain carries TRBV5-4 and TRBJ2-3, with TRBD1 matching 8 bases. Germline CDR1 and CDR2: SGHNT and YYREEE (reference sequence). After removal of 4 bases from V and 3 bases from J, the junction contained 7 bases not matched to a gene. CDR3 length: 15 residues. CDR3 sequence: CASSPKDRVTDTQYF. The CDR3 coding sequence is TGTGCCAGCAGCCCTAAGGACAGGGTTACAGATACGCAGTATTTT.

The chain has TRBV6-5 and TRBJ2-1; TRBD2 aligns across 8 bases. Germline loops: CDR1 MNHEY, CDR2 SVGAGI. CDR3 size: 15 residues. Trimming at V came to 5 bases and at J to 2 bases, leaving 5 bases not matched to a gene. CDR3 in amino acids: CASSQTSGAYNEQFF. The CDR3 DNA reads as TGTGCCAGCAGTCAAACTAGCGGTGCCTACAATGAGCAGTTCTTC.

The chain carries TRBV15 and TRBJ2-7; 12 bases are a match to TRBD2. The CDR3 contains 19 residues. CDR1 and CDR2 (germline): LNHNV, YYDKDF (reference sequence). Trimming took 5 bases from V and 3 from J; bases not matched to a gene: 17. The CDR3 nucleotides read TGTGCCACCAGCCCCACGTGGGGAACTAGCGGGGGGAAAGACTACGAGCAGTACTTC. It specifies CATSPTWGTSGGKDYEQYF.

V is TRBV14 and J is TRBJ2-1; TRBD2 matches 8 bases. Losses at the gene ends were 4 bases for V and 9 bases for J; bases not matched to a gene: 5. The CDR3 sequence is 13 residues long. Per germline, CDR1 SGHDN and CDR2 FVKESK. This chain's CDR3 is CASSRPRGGEQFF. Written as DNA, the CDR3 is TGTGCCAGCAGCCGACCCCGGGGGGGTGAGCAGTTCTTC.